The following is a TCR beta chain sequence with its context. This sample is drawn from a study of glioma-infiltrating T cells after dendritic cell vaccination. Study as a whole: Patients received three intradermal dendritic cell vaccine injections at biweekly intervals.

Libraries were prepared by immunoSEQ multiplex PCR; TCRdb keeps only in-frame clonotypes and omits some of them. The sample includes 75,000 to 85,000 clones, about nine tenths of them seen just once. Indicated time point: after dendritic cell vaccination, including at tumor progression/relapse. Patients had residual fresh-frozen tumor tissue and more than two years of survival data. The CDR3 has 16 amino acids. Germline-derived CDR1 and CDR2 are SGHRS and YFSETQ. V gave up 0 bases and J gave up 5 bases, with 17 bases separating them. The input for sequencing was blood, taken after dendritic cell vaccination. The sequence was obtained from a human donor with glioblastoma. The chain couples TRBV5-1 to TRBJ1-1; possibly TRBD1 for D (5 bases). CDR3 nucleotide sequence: TGCGCCAGCAGCTTGGCCGCGAGCGGGGGAGGGACTGAAGCTTTCTTT. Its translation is CASSLAASGGGTEAFF.